Shown below are 27 T cell receptor beta chains from a single sample sequenced in a study of read filtering for tumor transcriptome and immune sequencing (TCRdb year 2020). Instrument on record: Illumina HiSeq 4000. The Immunoverse kit was used to build TCR libraries from about 400 ng RNA, with molecular barcoded adaptors covering alpha/delta and beta/gamma chains. The raw public reads went through TCRdb reprocessing: fastp at Q25, MiXCR clone calling, in-frame beta chains kept. Records with the same CDR3 protein are collapsed into one entry carrying the most frequent genes and DNA. The sample has 40,000 or so distinct CDR3 sequences on record, around 15% of them singletons. The leading ten clones occupy around 18% of the sample. What was sequenced was a population of CD138-negative cells sorted from bone marrow. The sample's cell subset or site label, decoded: bone marrow mononuclear cells depleted of CD138+ plasma/myeloma cells by negative magnetic selection. The receptors shown here come from a donor over 35 with multiple myeloma.

A word on this clonotype: The likely explanation is a read error, given a far larger clone one base away. This chain uses TRBV4-3 with TRBJ2-2; D is perhaps TRBD2 (6 bases). CDR3 length: 15 residues. The germline CDR1 and CDR2 sequences are LGHNA and YSLEER. The CDR3 bases are TGCGCCAGCAGCCAAAGCTTTGCTAGCTCCGGGGGGCTGTTTTTT. This sequence encodes CASSQSFASSGGLFF.

The V gene is TRBV4-1, the J gene TRBJ1-3; D ambiguous. The CDR3 extends over 15 amino acids. Germline CDR1 reads MGHRA; CDR2 reads YSYEKL. V shed 1 base and J shed 3 bases, with 10 bases lying between them. The CDR3 sequence is CASSQGGVVGNTIYF. In DNA form, the CDR3 reads TGCGCCAGCAGCCAAGGCGGGGTTGTTGGAAACACCATATATTTT.

This clonotype was observed a handful of times. A much larger clone differs by one base, so this may be a read error. The CDR3 loop reads CASSYSSSKGNTGELFF. The CDR3 DNA follows: TGTGCCAGCAGTTACTCGAGCTCCAAAGGGAACACCGGGGAGCTGTTTTTT. The chain has TRBV6-5 and TRBJ2-2; no definite D call. The germline gives CDR1 MNHEY, CDR2 SVGAGI. Trimming stripped 0 bases from V and 1 base from J, with 12 bases between. The length of the CDR3 is 17 residues.

This clonotype has a count of ten or more. This sequence joins TRBV2 and TRBJ2-1; D may be TRBD1 or TRBD2 (5 bases each). CDR3 length: 13 amino acids. With 7 bases removed from V and 3 bases from J, the gap between germline ends came to 10 bases. Germline V gene lookup returns CDR1 SNHLY and CDR2 FYNNEI. CDR3 coding DNA: TGTGCCAGCACGCAGGGAGACTACAATGAGCAGTTCTTC. Protein: CASTQGDYNEQFF.

This clonotype occurred many times. This chain uses TRBV5-6 with TRBJ1-4, with 9 bases lining up with TRBD1. Germline assignment: CDR1 SGHDT and CDR2 YYEEEE. The length of the CDR3 is 17 residues. V lost 0 bases and J lost 3; bases outside the gene matches: 6. The CDR3 DNA reads as TGTGCCAGCAGCTTGGGAACAGGGGGCAGACCTAATGAAAAACTGTTTTTT. Translated: CASSLGTGGRPNEKLFF.

The sample holds a few counts of this clonotype. The rearrangement links TRBV29-1 to TRBJ2-1; 11 bases align to TRBD2. The CDR3 runs to 16 residues. Germline lookup yields CDR1 SQVTM and CDR2 ANQGSEA. V gave up 6 bases and J gave up 1 base; unmatched junction bases: 8. The CDR3 DNA sequence: TGCAGCGTGCCGGGACTAGCGGACACTTCCTACAATGAGCAGTTCTTC. This codes for CSVPGLADTSYNEQFF.

This clonotype was counted many times. The chain couples TRBV5-4 to TRBJ2-5, with D unclear. The CDR3 totals 15 residues. Per germline, CDR1 SGHNT and CDR2 YYREEE (reference sequence). V lost 3 bases and J 3 bases, leaving 15 bases between the germline ends. As DNA, the CDR3 is TGTGCCAGCAGCTCGACGACCTTTGGTGAAGAGACCCAGTACTTC. It is translated as CASSSTTFGEETQYF.

This clonotype occurred many times. V usage is TRBV4-2 and J usage is TRBJ2-3; 8 bases agree with TRBD2. Germline-derived CDR1 and CDR2 are LGHNA and YNFKEQ. Trimming removed 8 bases from V and 4 bases from J; junction bases left unmatched: 11. This CDR3 has 15 residues. The DNA for the CDR3 is TGTGCCAGCCGAGAGTCTCGGGGGGGGCCAGATACGCAGTATTTT. As protein: CASRESRGGPDTQYF.

About this clonotype itself: A much larger clone sits a single nucleotide away, making a read error possible. This chain connects TRBV29-1 to TRBJ2-7, with D uncertain. This CDR3 has 13 amino acids. From germline, CDR1 is SQVTM and CDR2 ANQGSEA. CDR3 amino acids: CGVESPDLHELYF. CDR3 bases: TGCGGCGTTGAATCCCCTGATCTCCACGAGCTGTACTTC.

This clonotype has a count of ten or more. The chain uses TRBV7-9 and TRBJ1-3; TRBD1 is a possible D gene (6 bases). CDR1 is SEHNR and CDR2 is FQNEAQ in the germline V gene (reference sequence). V lost 3 bases and J 7 bases, leaving 13 bases between the germline ends. There are 14 residues in the CDR3. The CDR3, as DNA: TGTGCCAGCAGCTTCCGGGACACTGCGAACACCATATATTTT. Translated, it gives CASSFRDTANTIYF. Together with reference TRBV7-9 and TRBJ1-3, the CDR3 gives the full variable domain: DTGVSQNPRHKITKRGQNVTFRCDPISEHNRLYWYRQTLGQGPEFLTYFQNEAQLEKSRLLSDRFSAERPKGSFSTLEIQRTEQGDSAMYLCASSFRDTANTIYFGEGSWLTVV.

The sample holds many counts of this clonotype. The V gene is TRBV7-8, the J gene TRBJ1-1, with TRBD1 as a possible D gene (5 bases). Germline assignment: CDR1 SGHVS and CDR2 FQNEAQ. With 2 bases removed from V and 0 bases from J, the gap between germline ends came to 10 bases. The CDR3 runs to 15 residues. The DNA for the CDR3 is TGTGCCAGCAGCTTACACGGGGCCTTGAACACTGAAGCTTTCTTT. Its protein is CASSLHGALNTEAFF.

This clonotype was seen ten or more times. The chain carries TRBV11-2 and TRBJ2-2, with 7 bases that match TRBD1. Germline CDR1 SGHAT, CDR2 FQNNGV. The ends lost 3 bases at V and 6 bases at J; junction bases unmatched: 10. This CDR3 comprises 16 residues. The CDR3 reads CASSFSGTVPAGELFF. CDR3 in DNA: TGTGCCAGCAGCTTCTCAGGGACAGTCCCCGCCGGGGAGCTGTTTTTT.

In its sample, this clonotype was seen many times. The chain couples TRBV7-2 to TRBJ2-5; 8 bases agree with TRBD2. From germline, CDR1 is SGHTA and CDR2 FQGNSA. The length of the CDR3 is 15 residues. Germline trimming cut 6 bases from V and 5 bases from J; bases unmatched to any gene: 11. CDR3 coding DNA: TGTGCCAGCAGATTAACGGTAAAGCGGGAGGAGACCCAGTACTTC. It yields the protein CASRLTVKREETQYF.

There are many counts of this clonotype. V is TRBV10-3 and J is TRBJ1-4; no reliable D call. V lost 6 bases and J lost 5, with 13 bases in between. The germline V gene has CDR1 ENHRY and CDR2 SYGVKD. CDR3 length equals 14 residues. The CDR3 spells CAISPEAENEKLFF. Written as DNA, the CDR3 is TGTGCCATCAGCCCAGAGGCGGAGAATGAAAAACTGTTTTTT.

Many counts were recorded for this clonotype. The chain joins TRBV20-1 to TRBJ1-1; 7 bases map to TRBD1. The V gene's germline CDR1 is DFQATT and CDR2 SNEGSKA (reference sequence). This CDR3 is 15 amino acids long. The V and J ends lost 6 bases and 0 bases, in that order; junction bases with no gene match: 10. CDR3 in amino acids: CSAEPGQRMNTEAFF. CDR3 nucleotides: TGCAGTGCAGAACCGGGACAGAGAATGAACACTGAAGCTTTCTTT.

The chain joins TRBV12-3 or TRBV12-4 to TRBJ2-7; TRBD1 might be the D (5 bases). The V and J ends lost 5 bases and 3 bases respectively, with 8 bases between them. The CDR3 runs to 12 residues. CDR3: CASSPDSYEQYF. Here the CDR3 DNA reads TGTGCCAGCAGTCCCGACAGCTACGAGCAGTACTTC.

This clonotype was found a few times. The chain combines TRBV7-2 with TRBJ2-3; TRBD2 agrees at 10 bases. This CDR3 is built from 16 residues. Looked up from germline, CDR1 is SGHTA and CDR2 is FQGNSA. The junction had 7 bases not matched to a gene; V was cut back by 2 bases and J by 5 bases. CDR3 sequence: CASSLSVAGGEDTQYF. The CDR3 nucleotides are TGTGCCAGCAGCTTATCCGTAGCGGGGGGTGAAGATACGCAGTATTTT.

This clonotype occurred many times. CDR3 nucleotides: TGTGCCAGCAGCGAACAGGGTGGGAGCTACAATGAGCAGTTCTTC. Amino acid sequence: CASSEQGGSYNEQFF. This chain joins TRBV9 and TRBJ2-1; a possible D gene is TRBD1 (6 bases). Germline loops: CDR1 SGDLS, CDR2 YYNGEE. This CDR3 spans 15 amino acids. The V end was cut by 3 bases, the J end by 3 bases, with 13 bases between.

At least ten counts were recorded for this clonotype. The chain has TRBV20-1 and TRBJ1-1; D gene unclear. Trimming removed 0 bases from V and 2 bases from J, with 10 bases in between. In germline, CDR1 is DFQATT, CDR2 SNEGSKA (reference sequence). CDR3 length: 14 residues. CDR3 in amino acids: CSARDRRKNTEAFF. DNA of the CDR3: TGCAGTGCTAGAGATCGCCGGAAAAACACTGAAGCTTTCTTT.

This clonotype occurred many times. The chain combines TRBV30 with TRBJ1-1; D ambiguous. V shed 5 bases and J shed 6 bases, with 16 bases lying between them. Germline CDR1 is GTSNPN and CDR2 is SVGIG (reference sequence). The CDR3 spans 13 residues. CDR3 DNA sequence: TGTGCCTGGCGCACTCGTTCTTGGTCTGAAGCTTTCTTT. Its protein is CAWRTRSWSEAFF.

The rearrangement uses TRBV20-1 and TRBJ2-7; 10 nucleotides align to TRBD1. J gave up 9 bases and V 6 bases, and 11 bases lay outside the gene matches. The CDR3 is 13 residues long. Germline V CDR1 and CDR2: DFQATT, SNEGSKA (reference sequence). The CDR3 region has the DNA TGCAGTGCCGACCAAGGACAGGGGGACGGGCAGTACTTC. Residues: CSADQGQGDGQYF.

The rearrangement uses TRBV5-1 and TRBJ2-7; perhaps TRBD2 as D (5 bases). Trimming cost V 2 bases and J 3 bases, with 12 bases left between them. This CDR3 contains 14 residues. Germline CDR1 SGHRS, CDR2 YFSETQ. CDR3 nucleotide sequence: TGCGCCAGCAGCTTAAGGACGGGAAGCTACGAGCAGTACTTC. Its protein product is CASSLRTGSYEQYF.

In its sample, this clonotype was seen once. The chain combines TRBV9 with TRBJ1-5, with D possibly TRBD1 on 6 matching bases. There are 15 residues in the CDR3. CDR1 is SGDLS and CDR2 is YYNGEE in the germline V gene. Trimming took 4 bases from V and 3 from J, leaving 14 bases between them. This CDR3 is CASSSNDRLNQPQHF. The CDR3 DNA is TGTGCCAGCAGCTCCAACGACAGGCTCAATCAGCCCCAGCATTTT.

On this clonotype itself: One end of the junction does not line up with germline, which may come from a read error. This rearrangement joins TRBV20-1 to TRBJ2-7; TRBD2 is a possible D gene (5 bases). Germline CDR1 DFQATT, CDR2 SNEGSKA (reference sequence). The CDR3 extends over 12 amino acids. The CDR3 DNA reads as TGCAGCGCTAGAGGGCACCGGTACGAGCAGTACTTC. Translation gives CSARGHRYEQYF.

Points on this clonotype: A read error may account for a junction end that differs from germline. The chain joins TRBV12-3 or TRBV12-4 to TRBJ1-6; no definite D call. This CDR3 is 15 amino acids long. CDR3 sequence reads: CASSLRWVNNSPLHF. CDR3 nucleotide sequence: TGTGCCAGCAGCCTACGGTGGGTTAATAATTCACCCCTCCACTTC.

Ten or more counts support this clonotype. This sequence joins TRBV20-1 and TRBJ1-3, with D unresolved. The V gene's germline CDR1 is DFQATT and CDR2 SNEGSKA (reference sequence). The germline V and J ends were trimmed by 3 bases and 4 bases, with 7 bases remaining between them. This CDR3 is 12 amino acids long. As DNA, the CDR3 is TGCAGTGCTAGTCTGGGGGGAAACACCATATATTTT. Its translation is CSASLGGNTIYF.

This clonotype was seen many times. The chain joins TRBV10-2 to TRBJ2-5; no firm D call. CDR1 is WSHSY and CDR2 is SAAADI in the germline V gene. V was cut by 0 bases and J by 9 bases, with 5 bases left in between. The CDR3 contains 11 residues. CDR3 bases: TGCGCCAGCAGTGAGTCTGGGGCCCAGTACTTC. It encodes CASSESGAQYF.